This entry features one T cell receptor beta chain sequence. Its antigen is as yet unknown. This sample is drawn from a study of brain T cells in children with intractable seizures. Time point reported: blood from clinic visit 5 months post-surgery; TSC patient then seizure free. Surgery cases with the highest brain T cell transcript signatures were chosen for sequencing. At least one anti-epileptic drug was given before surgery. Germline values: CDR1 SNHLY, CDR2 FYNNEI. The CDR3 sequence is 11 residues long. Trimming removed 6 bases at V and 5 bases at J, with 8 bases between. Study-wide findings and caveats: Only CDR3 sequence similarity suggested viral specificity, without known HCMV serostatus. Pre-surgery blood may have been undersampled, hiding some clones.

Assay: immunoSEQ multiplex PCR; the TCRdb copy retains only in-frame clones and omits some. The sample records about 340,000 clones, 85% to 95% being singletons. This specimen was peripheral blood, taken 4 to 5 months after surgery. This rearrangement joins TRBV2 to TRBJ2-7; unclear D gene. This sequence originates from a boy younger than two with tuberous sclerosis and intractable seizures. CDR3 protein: CASRRTDEQYF. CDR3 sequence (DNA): TGTGCCAGCAGGCGGACCGACGAGCAGTACTTC.